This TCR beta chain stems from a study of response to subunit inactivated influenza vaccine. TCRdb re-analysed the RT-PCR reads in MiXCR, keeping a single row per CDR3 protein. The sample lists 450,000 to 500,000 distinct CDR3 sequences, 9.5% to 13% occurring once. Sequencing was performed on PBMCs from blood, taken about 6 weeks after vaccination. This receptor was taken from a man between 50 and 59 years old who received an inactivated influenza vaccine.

CDR3 sequence: CASSYPTGGASYEQYF. In DNA, the CDR3 is TGTGCCAGCAGTTATCCGACAGGGGGCGCGTCTTACGAGCAGTACTTC. The V and J genes are TRBV6-5 and TRBJ2-7, with 10 bases identical to TRBD1. Losses at the gene ends were 3 bases for V and 4 bases for J; bases not matched to a gene: 9. The germline gives CDR1 MNHEY, CDR2 SVGAGI. The CDR3 covers 16 residues.